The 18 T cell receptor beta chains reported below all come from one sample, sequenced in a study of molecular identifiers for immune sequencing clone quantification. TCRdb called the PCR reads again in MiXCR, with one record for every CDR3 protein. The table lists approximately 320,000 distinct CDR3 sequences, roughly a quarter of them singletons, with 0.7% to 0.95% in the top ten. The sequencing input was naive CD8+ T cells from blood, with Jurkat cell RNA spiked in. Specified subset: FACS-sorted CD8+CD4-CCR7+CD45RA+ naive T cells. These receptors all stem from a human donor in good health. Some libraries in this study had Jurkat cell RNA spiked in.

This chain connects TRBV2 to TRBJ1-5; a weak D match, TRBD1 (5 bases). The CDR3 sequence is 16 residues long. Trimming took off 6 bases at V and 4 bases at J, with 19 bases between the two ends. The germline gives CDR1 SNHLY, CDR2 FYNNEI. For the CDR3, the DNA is TGTGCCAGCAGCAACCAAAGTCCCGCAGGGAATCAGCCCCAGCATTTT. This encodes CASSNQSPAGNQPQHF.

The DNA for the CDR3 is TGCAGTGCTAGGGACCGGGACCTCGATTCCCCCTACTCTGGAAACACCATATATTTT. As protein: CSARDRDLDSPYSGNTIYF. The genes are TRBV20-1 and TRBJ1-3; possible D gene TRBD1, 5 bases. The CDR3 spans 19 residues. CDR1 DFQATT and CDR2 SNEGSKA come from the germline V gene (reference sequence). The V gene lost 3 bases and the J gene lost 0 bases, with 24 bases spanning the gap.

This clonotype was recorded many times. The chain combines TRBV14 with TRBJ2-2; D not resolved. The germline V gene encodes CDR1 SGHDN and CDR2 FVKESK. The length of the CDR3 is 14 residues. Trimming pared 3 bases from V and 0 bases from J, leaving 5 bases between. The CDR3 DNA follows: TGTGCCAGCAGCCACGGACCGAACACCGGGGAGCTGTTTTTT. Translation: CASSHGPNTGELFF.

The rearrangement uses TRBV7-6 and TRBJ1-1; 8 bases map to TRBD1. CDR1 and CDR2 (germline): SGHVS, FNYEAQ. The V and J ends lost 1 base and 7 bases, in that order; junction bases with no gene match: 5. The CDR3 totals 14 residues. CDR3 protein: CASSLGQGIDEAFF. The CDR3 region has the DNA TGTGCCAGCAGCTTAGGACAGGGGATCGATGAAGCTTTCTTT. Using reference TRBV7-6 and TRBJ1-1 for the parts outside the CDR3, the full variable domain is GAGVSQSPRYKVTKRGQDVALRCDPISGHVSLYWYRQALGQGPEFLTYFNYEAQQDKSGLPNDRFSAERPEGSISTLTIQRTEQRDSAMYRCASSLGQGIDEAFFGQGTRLTVV.

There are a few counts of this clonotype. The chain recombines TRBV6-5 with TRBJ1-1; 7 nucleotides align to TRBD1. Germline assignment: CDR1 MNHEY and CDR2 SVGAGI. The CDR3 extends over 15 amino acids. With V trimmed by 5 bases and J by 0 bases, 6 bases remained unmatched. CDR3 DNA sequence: TGTGCCAGCAGTCCGGGACAGCAAATGAACACTGAAGCTTTCTTT. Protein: CASSPGQQMNTEAFF.

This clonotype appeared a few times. CDR3 in amino acids: CASSSRDRGWTGELFF. CDR3 bases: TGTGCCAGCAGCTCCCGGGACAGGGGCTGGACCGGGGAGCTGTTTTTT. This rearrangement joins TRBV7-9 to TRBJ2-2; 10 nucleotides agree with TRBD1. This CDR3 has 16 amino acids. The junction had 7 bases not matched to a gene; V was cut back by 4 bases and J by 5 bases. Germline CDR1 SEHNR, CDR2 FQNEAQ (reference sequence).

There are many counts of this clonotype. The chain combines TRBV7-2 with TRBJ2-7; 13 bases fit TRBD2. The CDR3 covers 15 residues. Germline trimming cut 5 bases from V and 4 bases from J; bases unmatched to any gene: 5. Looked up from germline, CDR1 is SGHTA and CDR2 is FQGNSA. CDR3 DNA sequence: TGTGCCAGCAGCCTCTGGACTAGCGGGGGTTACGAGCAGTACTTC. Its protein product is CASSLWTSGGYEQYF.

DNA of the CDR3: TGTGCCAGCAGTTTATTGACCACCACTAATGAAAAACTGTTTTTT. Protein sequence: CASSLLTTTNEKLFF. This rearrangement joins TRBV28 to TRBJ1-4; no definite D call. The CDR3 extends over 15 amino acids. V was shortened by 1 base and J by 2 bases, with 8 bases between the two germline ends. Germline assignment: CDR1 MDHEN and CDR2 SYDVKM. The complete variable domain, with remaining parts taken from reference TRBV28 and TRBJ1-4, reads DVKVTQSSRYLVKRTGEKVFLECVQDMDHENMFWYRQDPGLGLRLIYFSYDVKMKEKGDIPEGYSVSREKKERFSLILESASTNQTSMYLCASSLLTTTNEKLFFGSGTQLSVL.

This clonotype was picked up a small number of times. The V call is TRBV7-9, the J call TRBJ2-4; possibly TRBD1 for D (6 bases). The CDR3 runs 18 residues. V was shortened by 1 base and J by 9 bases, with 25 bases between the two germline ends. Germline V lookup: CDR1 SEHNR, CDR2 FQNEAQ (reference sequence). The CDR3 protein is CASSLVGQGKGGYSIQYF. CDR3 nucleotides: TGTGCCAGCAGCTTAGTGGGCCAGGGGAAAGGTGGTTATAGCATTCAGTACTTC.

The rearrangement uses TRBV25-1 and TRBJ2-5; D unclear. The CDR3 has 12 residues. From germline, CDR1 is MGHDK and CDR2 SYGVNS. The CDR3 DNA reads TGTGCGAGAGAGTGGGCACAAGAGACCCAGTACTTC. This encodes CAREWAQETQYF.

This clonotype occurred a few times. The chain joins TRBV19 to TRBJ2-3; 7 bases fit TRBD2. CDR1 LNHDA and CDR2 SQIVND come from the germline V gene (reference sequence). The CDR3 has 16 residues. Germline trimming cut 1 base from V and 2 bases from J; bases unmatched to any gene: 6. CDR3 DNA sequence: TGTGCCAGTAGTATAGGGTCTAGCGGACCCACAGATACGCAGTATTTT. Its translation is CASSIGSSGPTDTQYF.

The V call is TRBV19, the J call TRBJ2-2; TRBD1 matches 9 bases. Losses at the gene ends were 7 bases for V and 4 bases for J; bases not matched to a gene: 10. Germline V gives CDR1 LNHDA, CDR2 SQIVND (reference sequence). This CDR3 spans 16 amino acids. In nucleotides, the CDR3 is TGTGCCAGTACCCTGGGACAGGGAACGAGCACCGGGGAGCTGTTTTTT. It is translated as CASTLGQGTSTGELFF.

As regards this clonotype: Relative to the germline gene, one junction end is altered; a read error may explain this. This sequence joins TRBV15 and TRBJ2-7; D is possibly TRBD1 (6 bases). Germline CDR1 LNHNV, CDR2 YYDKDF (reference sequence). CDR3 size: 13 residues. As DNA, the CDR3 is TGTGCCACCAGCAGCCTGGGTCCAGGGGAGCGGTACTTC. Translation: CATSSLGPGERYF.

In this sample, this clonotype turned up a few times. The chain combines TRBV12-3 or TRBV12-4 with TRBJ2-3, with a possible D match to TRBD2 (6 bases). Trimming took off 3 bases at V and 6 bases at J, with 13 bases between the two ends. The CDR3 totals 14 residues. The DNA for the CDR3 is TGTGCCAGCAGTTTTGCGGGGCTGGGGGATACGCAGTATTTT. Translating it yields CASSFAGLGDTQYF.

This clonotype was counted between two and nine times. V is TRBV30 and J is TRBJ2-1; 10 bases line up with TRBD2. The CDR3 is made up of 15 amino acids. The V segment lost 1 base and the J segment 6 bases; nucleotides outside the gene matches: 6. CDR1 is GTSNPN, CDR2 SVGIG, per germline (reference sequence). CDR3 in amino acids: CAWSGPSGGSNEQFF. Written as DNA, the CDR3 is TGTGCCTGGAGTGGACCTAGCGGGGGATCCAATGAGCAGTTCTTC.

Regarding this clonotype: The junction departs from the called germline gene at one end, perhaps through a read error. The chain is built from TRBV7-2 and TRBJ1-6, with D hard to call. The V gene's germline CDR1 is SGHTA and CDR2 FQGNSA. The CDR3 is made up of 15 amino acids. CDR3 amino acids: CAGSPSGYPNSPLHF. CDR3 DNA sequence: TGTGCCGGCAGCCCCAGTGGATACCCTAATTCACCCCTCCACTTT. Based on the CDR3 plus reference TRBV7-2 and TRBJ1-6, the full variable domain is GAGVSQSPSNKVTEKGKDVELRCDPISGHTALYWYRQSLGQGLEFLIYFQGNSAPDKSGLPSDRFSAERTGGSVSTLTIQRTQQEDSAVYLCAGSPSGYPNSPLHFGNGTRLTVT.

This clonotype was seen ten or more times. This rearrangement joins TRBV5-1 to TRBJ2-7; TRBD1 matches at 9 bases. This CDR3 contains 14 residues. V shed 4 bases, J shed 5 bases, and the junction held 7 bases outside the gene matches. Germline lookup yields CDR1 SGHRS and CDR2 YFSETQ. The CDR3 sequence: CASSPGQGLHEQYF. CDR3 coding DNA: TGCGCCAGCAGCCCGGGACAGGGCCTCCACGAGCAGTACTTC.

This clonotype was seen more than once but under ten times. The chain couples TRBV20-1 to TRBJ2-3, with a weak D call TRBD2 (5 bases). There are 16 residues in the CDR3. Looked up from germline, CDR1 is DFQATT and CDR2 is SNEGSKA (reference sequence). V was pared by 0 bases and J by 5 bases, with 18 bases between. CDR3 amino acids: CSARDYAGARGDTQYF. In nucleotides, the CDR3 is TGCAGTGCTAGAGATTACGCGGGCGCACGGGGAGATACGCAGTATTTT.